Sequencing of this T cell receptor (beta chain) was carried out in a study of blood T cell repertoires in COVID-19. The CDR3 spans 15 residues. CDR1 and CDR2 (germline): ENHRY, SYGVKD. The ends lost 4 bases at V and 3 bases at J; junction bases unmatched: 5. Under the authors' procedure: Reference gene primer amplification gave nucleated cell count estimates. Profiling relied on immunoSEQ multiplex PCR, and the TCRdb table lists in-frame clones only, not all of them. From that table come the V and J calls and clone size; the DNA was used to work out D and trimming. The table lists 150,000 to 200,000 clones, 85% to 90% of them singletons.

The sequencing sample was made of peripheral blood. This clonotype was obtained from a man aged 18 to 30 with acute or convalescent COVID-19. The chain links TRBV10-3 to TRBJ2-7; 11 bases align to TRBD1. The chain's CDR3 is CAISGGGTGGYEQYF. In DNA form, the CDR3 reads TGTGCCATCAGTGGGGGCGGGACAGGGGGCTACGAGCAGTACTTC.